This T cell receptor beta chain was sequenced for a study of shared clonotypes between healthy human individuals. Study-level information: Donors were a couple of women and a few men aged 18 to 49. Whole-study findings and limits: Some naive CD4 clonotypes, 5% to 5.5%, turned up in common across several donors.

The CDR3 contains 12 residues. Germline-derived CDR1 and CDR2 are MNHNS and SASEGT. The V and J ends lost 4 bases and 2 bases respectively, with 6 bases between them. Concerning this clone: The antigen is not known.

This table comes from immunoSEQ multiplex PCR, and its TCRdb copy is limited to in-frame clones, with some not included. Of about 510,000 clones detected, approximately 95% appear once; the ten largest clones hold approximately 0.06%. The sequence came from a woman aged 25 to 39 in good health. Sequencing was done on a sample of naive CD4+ T cells sorted from blood. The subset is: CD45RA+ positively selected. The chain employs TRBV6-1 and TRBJ2-7; no firm D call. The CDR3 protein is CASSVITYEQYF. DNA of the CDR3: TGTGCCAGCAGTGTCATCACCTACGAGCAGTACTTC.